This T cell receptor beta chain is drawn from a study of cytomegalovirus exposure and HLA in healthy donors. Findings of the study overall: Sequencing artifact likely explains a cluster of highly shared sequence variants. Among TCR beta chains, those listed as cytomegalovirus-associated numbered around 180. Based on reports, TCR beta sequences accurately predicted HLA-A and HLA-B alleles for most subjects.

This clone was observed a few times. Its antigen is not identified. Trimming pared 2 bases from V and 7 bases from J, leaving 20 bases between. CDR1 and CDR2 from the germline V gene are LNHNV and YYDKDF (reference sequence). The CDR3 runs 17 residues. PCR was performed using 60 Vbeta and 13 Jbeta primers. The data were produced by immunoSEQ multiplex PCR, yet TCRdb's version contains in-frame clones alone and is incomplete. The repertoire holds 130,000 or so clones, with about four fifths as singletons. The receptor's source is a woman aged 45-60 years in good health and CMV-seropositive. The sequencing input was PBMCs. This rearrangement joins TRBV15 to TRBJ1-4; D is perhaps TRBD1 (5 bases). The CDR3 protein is CATSRQPSGGLGEKLFF. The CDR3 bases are TGTGCCACCAGCAGACAGCCAAGCGGGGGACTGGGTGAAAAACTGTTTTTT.